A single sample gave rise to the 4 T cell receptor beta chains below, sequenced in a study of T cells in Graves' hyperthyroidism and ophthalmopathy. Amplified regions were TCR beta CDR3 sequences from RNA transcripts. Primed by the HTBI set, a first-round RT-PCR was run on the TCR CDR3. From the multiplex PCR reads, TCRdb called clonotypes with MiXCR, one entry per CDR3 protein. The data contain hundreds of thousands of distinct CDR3 sequences, roughly 13% of them singletons. The sample was blood. Every receptor here comes from a woman aged 18 to 35 with Graves' hyperthyroidism.

In this sample, this clonotype turned up many times. The rearrangement uses TRBV7-6 and TRBJ2-1; perhaps TRBD2 as D (6 bases). The CDR3 loop spans 16 amino acids. Germline CDR1 is SGHVS and CDR2 is FNYEAQ. V was shortened by 5 bases and J by 0 bases, with 14 bases between the two germline ends. The CDR3 is CASSPHSGSSYNEQFF. CDR3 coding DNA: TGTGCCAGCAGCCCCCATAGCGGCAGCTCCTACAATGAGCAGTTCTTC.

This chain connects TRBV5-8 to TRBJ1-4, with 8 bases lining up with TRBD1. The V gene end was trimmed by 5 bases and the J gene end by 5 bases; junction bases not matched to a gene: 5. Germline V lookup: CDR1 SGHTS, CDR2 YDEGEE. The CDR3 has 14 amino acids. The CDR3 region has the DNA TGTGCCAGCAGTCGGACAGGGCTCAATGAAAAACTGTTTTTT. Encoded protein: CASSRTGLNEKLFF.

This clonotype was seen at least ten times. The chain recombines TRBV28 with TRBJ1-1, with D unclear. The germline V and J ends were trimmed by 1 base and 3 bases, with 12 bases remaining between them. The CDR3 is made up of 15 amino acids. CDR1 is MDHEN and CDR2 is SYDVKM in the germline V gene. The CDR3 sequence is CASSLLRTRDTEAFF. Written as DNA, the CDR3 is TGTGCCAGCAGTTTATTGAGAACGAGGGACACTGAAGCTTTCTTT.

This sequence joins TRBV19 and TRBJ1-4; D perhaps matches TRBD1 (5 bases). CDR1 is LNHDA, CDR2 SQIVND, per germline (reference sequence). V lost 7 bases and J lost 0, with 9 bases in between. The CDR3 is made up of 14 amino acids. CDR3 amino acids: CASKSTATNEKLFF. DNA of the CDR3: TGTGCCAGTAAGTCGACAGCAACTAATGAAAAACTGTTTTTT. Together with reference TRBV19 and TRBJ1-4, the CDR3 gives the full variable domain: DGGITQSPKYLFRKEGQNVTLSCEQNLNHDAMYWYRQDPGQGLRLIYYSQIVNDFQKGDIAEGYSVSREKKESFPLTVTSAQKNPTAFYLCASKSTATNEKLFFGSGTQLSVL.